This T cell receptor beta chain was recorded in a study of blood T cell repertoires in COVID-19. As for the study in general: COVID-19 samples collected from the United States, Italy and Spain covered acute and convalescent phases. Sources were T cells, B-cell-depleted T cells, or PBMCs; the material itself was cDNA or gDNA.

The authors' processing: Amplification of reference gene primers was used by the study to estimate nucleated cell counts. Using immunoSEQ multiplex PCR, the repertoire was profiled, and TCRdb retains in-frame clones only, with some absent. V and J calls and clone size are copied from that table; D and trimming were computed from the DNA. This sample carries about 300,000 clones, about nine tenths of them seen once, and the ten largest clones take 2% to 3%. V lost 4 bases, J lost 7 bases, and 13 bases lay in between. Germline assignment: CDR1 MNHEY and CDR2 SVGAGI. This CDR3 contains 13 residues. This sequence was found in a man between 18 and 29 years old with active or convalescent COVID-19. The V and J genes are TRBV6-5 and TRBJ1-2; D gene uncertain. The sample comprised peripheral blood. In nucleotides, the CDR3 is TGTGCCAGCAGTTTTTACGGGATCTCTGGCTACACCTTC. This gives the protein CASSFYGISGYTF.